This T cell receptor (beta chain) was obtained from a study of control samples from healthy donors and cancer patients. V was trimmed by 2 bases and J by 5 bases, leaving 10 bases between them. Germline V lookup: CDR1 SGHKS, CDR2 YYEKEE (reference sequence). The CDR3 is 13 amino acids. The table came from immunoSEQ multiplex PCR; TCRdb's copy has only in-frame clones and leaves some out. Found here are about 98,000 clones, 79% of them singletons; the top ten hold approximately 10%. This sequence joins TRBV5-5 and TRBJ2-5; D possibly corresponds to TRBD1 (5 bases). Specimen: blood. The receptor was isolated from a woman aged 25-40 years in good health. The CDR3 DNA sequence: TGTGCCAGCAGCTTAGGGGCGAAGGAGACCCAGTACTTC. As protein: CASSLGAKETQYF.